Each of the 19 T cell receptor beta chains below was sequenced from the same sample in a study of OX40 agonist ivuxolimab in advanced cancers. Repertoires were generated with immunoSEQ multiplex PCR, while TCRdb's copy carries only in-frame clones and drops some. Among 70,000 to 90,000 clones, roughly nine tenths were seen once, and the ten largest hold more than 0.3%. Sequencing used CD4+ or CD8+ T cells sorted from blood, obtained in a trial of the OX40 agonist ivuxolimab. The receptors derive from an adult with an advanced solid tumor such as melanoma, head and neck, liver or kidney cancer.

V usage is TRBV19 and J usage is TRBJ1-6, with 9 positions matching TRBD1. The trim removed 10 bases at V and 9 bases at J, leaving 13 bases unmatched. From germline, CDR1 is LNHDA and CDR2 SQIVND (reference sequence). The length of the CDR3 is 15 residues. The CDR3 coding sequence is TGTGCCACACAGGGTTCCGGGACAGGGACTTCACCCCTCCACTTT. Its protein is CATQGSGTGTSPLHF.

This clone has just a few counts. This rearrangement joins TRBV6-4 to TRBJ1-2, with D possibly matching TRBD1 (5 bases). CDR1 and CDR2 from the germline V gene are MRHNA and SNTAGT. The V end lost 3 bases, the J end lost 7 bases, and 12 bases lay between the germline ends. This CDR3 comprises 13 residues. DNA for the CDR3: TGTGCCAGCAGTGAGTCACCAGGGTCTGGCTACACCTTC. Translation: CASSESPGSGYTF.

The CDR3 spells CASSFNQAGELFF. The CDR3 DNA sequence: TGTGCCAGCAGCTTTAATCAGGCCGGGGAGCTGTTTTTT. The genes are TRBV7-2 and TRBJ2-2; D uncertain. The germline V and J ends were trimmed by 3 bases and 6 bases, with 8 bases remaining between them. The germline V gene has CDR1 SGHTA and CDR2 FQGNSA. CDR3 size: 13 residues.

The rearrangement joins TRBV21-1 to TRBJ2-7; no check of the table's D call, TRBD2, against the DNA was made. TRBV21-1 is a listed pseudogene. The CDR3 contains 15 residues. CDR3 residues: CASSKVLNSRYEQYF. CDR3 sequence (DNA): TGTGCCAGCAGCAAAGTATTGAACTCCCGCTACGAGCAGTACTTC.

The chain carries TRBV18 and TRBJ2-1; D unresolved. Between the trimmed V and J ends, which lost 6 bases and 0 bases, there was a span of 12 bases. The CDR3 has 15 residues. CDR1 and CDR2 from the germline V gene are KGHSH and LQKENI. The CDR3 is CASSPKTGSYNEQFF. DNA of the CDR3: TGTGCCAGCTCGCCAAAAACTGGCTCCTACAATGAGCAGTTCTTC.

The chain has TRBV2 and TRBJ1-4; D may be TRBD1 (5 bases). There are 16 residues in the CDR3. V lost 10 bases, J lost 1 base, and 19 bases lay in between. CDR1 and CDR2 from the germline V gene are SNHLY and FYNNEI. The DNA for the CDR3 is TGTGCCACGGGGAGGGGCGCAAGGGAAACTAATGAAAAACTGTTTTTT. This codes for CATGRGARETNEKLFF.

This sequence joins TRBV7-2 and TRBJ2-1, with 8 bases aligning to TRBD1. Germline assignment: CDR1 SGHTA and CDR2 FQGNSA. CDR3 length equals 15 residues. The J segment lost 10 bases and the V segment lost 2 bases, leaving 10 bases of the junction unmatched. In DNA form, the CDR3 reads TGTGCCAGCAGCTTACGCCAGGGGGCCACTTTAGAGCAGTTCTTC. It codes for CASSLRQGATLEQFF. The complete variable domain, with remaining parts taken from reference TRBV7-2 and TRBJ2-1, reads GAGVSQSPSNKVTEKGKDVELRCDPISGHTALYWYRQSLGQGLEFLIYFQGNSAPDKSGLPSDRFSAERTGGSVSTLTIQRTQQEDSAVYLCASSLRQGATLEQFFGPGTRLTVL.

The chain joins TRBV4-3 to TRBJ2-3; TRBD2 matches at 12 bases. V lost 4 bases and J lost 6; bases outside the gene matches: 14. This CDR3 spans 18 amino acids. Looked up from germline, CDR1 is LGHNA and CDR2 is YSLEER. DNA for the CDR3: TGCGCCAGCAGCCGAACGTTGGCTAGCGGGGGGGCGTTCGATACGCAGTATTTT. It is translated as CASSRTLASGGAFDTQYF.

The chain employs TRBV11-2 and TRBJ1-3; the D gene is possibly TRBD1 (5 bases). Trimming removed 1 base from V and 1 base from J, with 17 bases in between. In germline, CDR1 is SGHAT, CDR2 FQNNGV. This CDR3 contains 18 residues. The CDR3 is CASSLAAGGVGSGNTIYF. CDR3 in DNA: TGTGCCAGCAGCTTAGCGGCTGGGGGAGTGGGGTCTGGAAACACCATATATTTT.

J is TRBJ1-1 and V is TRBV4-3, with D hard to call. Germline V gene lookup returns CDR1 LGHNA and CDR2 YSLEER. The CDR3 spans 15 residues. V lost 0 bases and J 1 base, leaving 9 bases between the germline ends. CDR3 amino acids: CASSQDPASNTEAFF. The CDR3 DNA reads as TGCGCCAGCAGCCAAGATCCAGCCTCGAACACTGAAGCTTTCTTT.

The chain combines TRBV7-2 with TRBJ2-2, with 9 nucleotides matching TRBD1. V dropped 4 bases and J dropped 6; count of bases not matched to a gene: 3. CDR3 length equals 14 residues. The germline gives CDR1 SGHTA, CDR2 FQGNSA. CDR3 amino acids: CASSSRQGAGELFF. CDR3 DNA: TGTGCCAGCAGCTCAAGACAGGGGGCCGGGGAGCTGTTTTTT.

The rearrangement uses TRBV6-5 and TRBJ1-6; D is perhaps TRBD1 (6 bases). The V gene lost 5 bases and the J gene lost 5 bases, with 10 bases spanning the gap. The CDR3 is made up of 14 amino acids. In germline, CDR1 is MNHEY, CDR2 SVGAGI. The CDR3 here is CASSGTPDNSPLHF. Written as DNA, the CDR3 is TGTGCCAGCAGTGGGACACCTGATAATTCACCCCTCCACTTT.

This sequence joins TRBV28 and TRBJ1-5; unclear D gene. CDR1 and CDR2 (germline): MDHEN, SYDVKM. The V gene lost 7 bases and the J gene lost 6 bases, with 10 bases spanning the gap. The CDR3 has 12 residues. Written as DNA, the CDR3 is TGTGCCAGCAAGTTGCGGAGTCAGCCCCAGCATTTT. It yields the protein CASKLRSQPQHF.

The J gene is TRBJ2-3, the V gene TRBV30, with D possibly being TRBD2 (6 bases). The germline V and J ends were trimmed by 8 bases and 2 bases, with 20 bases remaining between them. This CDR3 comprises 15 residues. Germline V lookup: CDR1 GTSNPN, CDR2 SVGIG (reference sequence). The CDR3 DNA is TGTGCCCGTAGGAGTAGGGCGGGGTTCACAGATACGCAGTATTTT. Its protein product is CARRSRAGFTDTQYF.

This clone appeared once. The chain has TRBV6-5 and TRBJ1-2, with 11 bases that match TRBD1. Per germline, CDR1 MNHEY and CDR2 SVGAGI. There are 15 residues in the CDR3. With 5 bases clipped from V and 4 bases from J, the junction kept 6 bases outside the gene matches. The CDR3 reads CASSLGTGGGYGYTF. CDR3 DNA: TGTGCCAGCAGTCTCGGGACAGGGGGTGGCTATGGCTACACCTTC.

The rearrangement joins TRBV27 to TRBJ2-1; the D gene is possibly TRBD1 (6 bases). Trimming pared 3 bases from V and 0 bases from J, leaving 12 bases between. The CDR3 has 16 residues. The germline CDR1 and CDR2 sequences are MNHEY and SMNVEV (reference sequence). CDR3 region: CASSLPGAASYNEQFF. CDR3 nucleotide sequence: TGTGCCAGCAGTTTGCCAGGGGCCGCCTCCTACAATGAGCAGTTCTTC.

The chain recombines TRBV5-1 with TRBJ2-2; maybe TRBD1 (5 bases). The CDR3 extends over 15 amino acids. Deletions cut 0 bases from V and 4 bases from J, with 10 bases between. Germline CDR1 and CDR2: SGHRS and YFSETQ. The CDR3 is CASSLATTGTGELFF. In DNA, the CDR3 is TGCGCCAGCAGCTTGGCCACAACAGGCACCGGGGAGCTGTTTTTT.

The chain recombines TRBV28 with TRBJ2-1; D ambiguous. Trimming cost V 5 bases and J 6 bases, with 8 bases left between them. Looked up from germline, CDR1 is MDHEN and CDR2 is SYDVKM. The CDR3 totals 12 residues. CDR3 amino acids: CASSKLSNEQFF. Here the CDR3 DNA reads TGTGCCAGCAGTAAACTTAGCAATGAGCAGTTCTTC.

The rearrangement uses TRBV18 and TRBJ2-7; D might be TRBD2 (5 bases). Trimming removed 2 bases from V and 4 bases from J, with 12 bases in between. The germline CDR1 and CDR2 sequences are KGHSH and LQKENI. This CDR3 comprises 14 residues. CDR3 sequence: CASSPSSGDYEQYF. The CDR3 DNA reads TGTGCCAGCTCACCATCCAGCGGAGATTACGAGCAGTACTTC.